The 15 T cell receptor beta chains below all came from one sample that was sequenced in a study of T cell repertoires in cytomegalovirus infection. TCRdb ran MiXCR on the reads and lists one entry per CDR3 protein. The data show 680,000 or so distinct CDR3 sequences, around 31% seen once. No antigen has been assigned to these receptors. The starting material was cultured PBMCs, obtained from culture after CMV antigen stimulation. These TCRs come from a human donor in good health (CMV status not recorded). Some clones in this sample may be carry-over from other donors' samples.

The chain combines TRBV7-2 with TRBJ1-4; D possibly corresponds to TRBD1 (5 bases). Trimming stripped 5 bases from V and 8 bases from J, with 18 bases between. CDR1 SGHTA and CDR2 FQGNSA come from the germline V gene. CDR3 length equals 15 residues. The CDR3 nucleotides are TGTGCCAGCAGCCCAGAGACAGTTTGGAGCGAAAAACTGTTTTTT. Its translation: CASSPETVWSEKLFF.

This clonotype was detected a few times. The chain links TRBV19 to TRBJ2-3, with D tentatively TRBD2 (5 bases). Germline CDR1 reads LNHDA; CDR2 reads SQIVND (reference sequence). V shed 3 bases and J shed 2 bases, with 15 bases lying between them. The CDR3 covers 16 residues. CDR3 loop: CASSIGGAKFTDTQYF. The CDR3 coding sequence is TGTGCCAGTAGTATTGGAGGAGCGAAATTCACAGATACGCAGTATTTT.

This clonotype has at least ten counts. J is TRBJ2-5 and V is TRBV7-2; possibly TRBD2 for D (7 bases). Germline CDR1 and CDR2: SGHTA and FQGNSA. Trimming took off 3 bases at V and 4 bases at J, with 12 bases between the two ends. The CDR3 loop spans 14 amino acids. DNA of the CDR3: TGTGCCAGCAGCTTCGGGGGAGGGGGAGAGACCCAGTACTTC. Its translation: CASSFGGGGETQYF.

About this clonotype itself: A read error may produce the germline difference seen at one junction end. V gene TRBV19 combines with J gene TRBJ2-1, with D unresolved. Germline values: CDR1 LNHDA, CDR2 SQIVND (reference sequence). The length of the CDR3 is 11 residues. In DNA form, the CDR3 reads TGTGCCAGTAGTATTAGAGGATTCACCCACTTC. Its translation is CASSIRGFTHF.

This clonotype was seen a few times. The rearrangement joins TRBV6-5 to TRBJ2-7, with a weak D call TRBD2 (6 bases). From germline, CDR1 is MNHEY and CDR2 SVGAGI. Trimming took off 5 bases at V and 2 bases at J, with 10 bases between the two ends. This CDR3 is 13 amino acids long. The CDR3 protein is CASSAGPPYEQYF. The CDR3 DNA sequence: TGTGCCAGCAGTGCGGGGCCGCCCTACGAGCAGTACTTC.

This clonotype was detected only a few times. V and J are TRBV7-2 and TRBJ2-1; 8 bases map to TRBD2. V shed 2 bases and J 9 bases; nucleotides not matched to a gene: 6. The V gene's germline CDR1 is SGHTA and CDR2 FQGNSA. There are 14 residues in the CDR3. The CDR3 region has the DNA TGTGCCAGCAGCTTAACGGCTAGCGGGCTTGAGCAGTTCTTC. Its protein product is CASSLTASGLEQFF.

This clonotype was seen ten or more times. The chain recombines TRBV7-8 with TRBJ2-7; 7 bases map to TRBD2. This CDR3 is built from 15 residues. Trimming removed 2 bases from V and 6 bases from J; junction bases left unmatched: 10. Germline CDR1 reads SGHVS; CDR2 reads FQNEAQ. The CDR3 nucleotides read TGTGCCAGCAGCTTATCATTGGTAGGGAGGGGCGAGCAGTACTTC. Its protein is CASSLSLVGRGEQYF.

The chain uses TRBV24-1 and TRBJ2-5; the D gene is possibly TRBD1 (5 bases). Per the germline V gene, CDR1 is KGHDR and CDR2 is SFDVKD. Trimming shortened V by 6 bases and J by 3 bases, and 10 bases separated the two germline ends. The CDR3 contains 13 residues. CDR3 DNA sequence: TGTGCCACCAGTAGGACAATTGAAGAGACCCAGTACTTC. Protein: CATSRTIEETQYF.

Here the CDR3 reads CSVAGQMGTDTQYF. CDR3 nucleotides: TGCAGCGTTGCGGGACAGATGGGCACAGATACGCAGTATTTT. The V call is TRBV29-1, the J call TRBJ2-3; 7 bases are a match to TRBD1. The V and J ends lost 4 bases and 1 base, in that order; junction bases with no gene match: 5. Germline V gene lookup returns CDR1 SQVTM and CDR2 ANQGSEA. The CDR3 consists of 14 residues.

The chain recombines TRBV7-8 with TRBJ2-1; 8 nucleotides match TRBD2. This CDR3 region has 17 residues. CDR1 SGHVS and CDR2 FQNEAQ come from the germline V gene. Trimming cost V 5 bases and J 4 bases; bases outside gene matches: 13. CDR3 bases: TGTGCCAGCAGCCCTTGGTTTCTAGCGGGCGAGTACAATGAGCAGTTCTTC. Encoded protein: CASSPWFLAGEYNEQFF.

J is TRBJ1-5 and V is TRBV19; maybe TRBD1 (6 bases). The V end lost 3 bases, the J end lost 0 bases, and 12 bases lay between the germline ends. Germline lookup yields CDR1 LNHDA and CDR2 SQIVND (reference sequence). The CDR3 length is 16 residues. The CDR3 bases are TGTGCCAGTAGTATTGGACAGCCGAATAGCAATCAGCCCCAGCATTTT. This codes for CASSIGQPNSNQPQHF.

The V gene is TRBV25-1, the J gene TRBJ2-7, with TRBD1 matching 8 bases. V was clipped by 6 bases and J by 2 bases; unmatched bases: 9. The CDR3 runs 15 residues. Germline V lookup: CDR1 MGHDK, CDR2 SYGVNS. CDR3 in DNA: TGTGCCAGCAGACCCCCAGGGGGCGCGGCCTACGAGCAGTACTTC. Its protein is CASRPPGGAAYEQYF.

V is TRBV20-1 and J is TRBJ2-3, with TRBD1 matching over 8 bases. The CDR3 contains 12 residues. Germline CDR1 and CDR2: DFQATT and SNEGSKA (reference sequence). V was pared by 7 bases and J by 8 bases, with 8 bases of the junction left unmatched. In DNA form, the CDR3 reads TGCAGTGTGGGCAGGGGGCGAGGTACGCAGTATTTT. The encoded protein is CSVGRGRGTQYF.

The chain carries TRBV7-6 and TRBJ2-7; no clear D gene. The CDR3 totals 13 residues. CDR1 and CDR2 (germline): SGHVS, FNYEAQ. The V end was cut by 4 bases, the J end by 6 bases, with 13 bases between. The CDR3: CASSSTLGGEQYF. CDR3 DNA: TGTGCCAGCAGCTCTACTCTTGGCGGCGAGCAGTACTTC.

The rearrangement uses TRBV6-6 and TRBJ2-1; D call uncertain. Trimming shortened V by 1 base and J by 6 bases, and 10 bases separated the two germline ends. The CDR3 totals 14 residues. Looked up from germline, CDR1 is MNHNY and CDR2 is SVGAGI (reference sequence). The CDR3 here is CASSYLASGNEQFF. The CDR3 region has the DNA TGTGCCAGCAGTTACTTGGCATCAGGCAATGAGCAGTTCTTC.